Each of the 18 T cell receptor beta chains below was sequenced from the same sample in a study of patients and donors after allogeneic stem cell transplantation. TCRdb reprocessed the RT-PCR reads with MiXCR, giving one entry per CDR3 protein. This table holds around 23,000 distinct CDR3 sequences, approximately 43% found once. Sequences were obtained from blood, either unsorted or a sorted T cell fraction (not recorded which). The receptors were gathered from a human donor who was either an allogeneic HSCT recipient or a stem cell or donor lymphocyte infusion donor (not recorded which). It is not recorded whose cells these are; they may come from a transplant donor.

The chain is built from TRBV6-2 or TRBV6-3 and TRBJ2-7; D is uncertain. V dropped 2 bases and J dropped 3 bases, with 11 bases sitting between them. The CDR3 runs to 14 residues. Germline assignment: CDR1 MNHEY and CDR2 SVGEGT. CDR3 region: CASSYTTGGYEQYF. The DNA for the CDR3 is TGTGCCAGCAGTTACACCACGGGTGGCTACGAGCAGTACTTC.

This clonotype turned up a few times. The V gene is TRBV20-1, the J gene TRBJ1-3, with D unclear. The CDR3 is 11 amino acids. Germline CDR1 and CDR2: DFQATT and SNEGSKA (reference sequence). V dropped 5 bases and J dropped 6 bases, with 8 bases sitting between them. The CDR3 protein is CSAPGPNTIYF. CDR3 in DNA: TGCAGTGCTCCAGGCCCAAACACCATATATTTT.

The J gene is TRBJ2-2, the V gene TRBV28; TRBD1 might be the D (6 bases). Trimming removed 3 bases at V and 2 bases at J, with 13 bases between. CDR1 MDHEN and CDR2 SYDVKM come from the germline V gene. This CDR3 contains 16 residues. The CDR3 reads CASSLGGQRNTGELFF. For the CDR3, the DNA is TGTGCCAGCAGTTTGGGTGGACAGCGAAACACCGGGGAGCTGTTTTTT.

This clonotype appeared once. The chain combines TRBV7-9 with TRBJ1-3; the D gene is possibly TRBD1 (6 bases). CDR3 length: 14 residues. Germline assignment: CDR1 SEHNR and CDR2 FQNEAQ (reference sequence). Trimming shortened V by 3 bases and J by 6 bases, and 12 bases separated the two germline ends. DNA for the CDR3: TGTGCCAGCAGCTTTAACAGGGAAACAAACACCATATATTTT. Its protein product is CASSFNRETNTIYF.

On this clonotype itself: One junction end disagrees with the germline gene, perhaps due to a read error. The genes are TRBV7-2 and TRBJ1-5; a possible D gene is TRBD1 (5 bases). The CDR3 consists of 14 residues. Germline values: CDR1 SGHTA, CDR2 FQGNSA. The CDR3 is CVSSLEARDQPQHF. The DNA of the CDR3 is TGTGTCAGCAGCCTAGAGGCTAGGGACCAGCCCCAGCATTTT.

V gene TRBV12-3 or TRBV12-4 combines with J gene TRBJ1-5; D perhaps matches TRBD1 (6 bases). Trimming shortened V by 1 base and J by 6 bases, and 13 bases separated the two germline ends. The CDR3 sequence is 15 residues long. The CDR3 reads CASSLGQGRRQPQHF. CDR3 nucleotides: TGTGCCAGCAGTTTAGGGCAGGGGCGGCGTCAGCCCCAGCATTTT.

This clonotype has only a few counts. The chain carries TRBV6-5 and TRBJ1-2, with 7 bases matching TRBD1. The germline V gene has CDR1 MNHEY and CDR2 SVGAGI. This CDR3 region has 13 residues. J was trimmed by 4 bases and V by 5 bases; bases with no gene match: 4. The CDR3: CASSVTGFYGYTF. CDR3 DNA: TGTGCCAGCAGTGTGACAGGGTTCTATGGCTACACCTTC.

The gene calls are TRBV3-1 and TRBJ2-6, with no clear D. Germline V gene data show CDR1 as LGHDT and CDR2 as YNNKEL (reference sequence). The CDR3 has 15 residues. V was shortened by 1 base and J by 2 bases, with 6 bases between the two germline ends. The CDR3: CASSQATAGANVLTF. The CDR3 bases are TGTGCCAGCAGCCAAGCCACCGCTGGGGCCAACGTCCTGACTTTC.

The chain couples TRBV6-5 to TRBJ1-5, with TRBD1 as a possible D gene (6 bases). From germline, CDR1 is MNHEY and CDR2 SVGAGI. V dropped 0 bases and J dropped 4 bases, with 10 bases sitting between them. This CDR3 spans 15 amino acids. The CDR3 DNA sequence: TGTGCCAGCAGTTACTCAGGGGGAAGGAATCAGCCCCAGCATTTT. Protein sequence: CASSYSGGRNQPQHF.

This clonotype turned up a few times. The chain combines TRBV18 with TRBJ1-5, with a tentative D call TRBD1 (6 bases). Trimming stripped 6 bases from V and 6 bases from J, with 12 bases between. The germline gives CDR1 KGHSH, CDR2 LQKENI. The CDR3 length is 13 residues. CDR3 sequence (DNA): TGTGCCAGCTCCTCCGGGGGGCTTCAGCCCCAGCATTTT. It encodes CASSSGGLQPQHF.

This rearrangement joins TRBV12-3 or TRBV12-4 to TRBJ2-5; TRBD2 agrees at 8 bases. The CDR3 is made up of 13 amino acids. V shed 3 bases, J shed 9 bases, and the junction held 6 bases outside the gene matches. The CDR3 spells CASSFSLGGAQYF. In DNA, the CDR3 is TGTGCCAGCAGTTTTTCCCTCGGGGGGGCCCAGTACTTC.

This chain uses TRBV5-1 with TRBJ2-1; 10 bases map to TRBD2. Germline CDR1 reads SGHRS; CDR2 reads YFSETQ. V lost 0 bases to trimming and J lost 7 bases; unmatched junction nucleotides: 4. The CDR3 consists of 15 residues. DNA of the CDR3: TGCGCCAGCAGCTTGGGAGCGGGAGGGCCAAATGAGCAGTTCTTC. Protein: CASSLGAGGPNEQFF.

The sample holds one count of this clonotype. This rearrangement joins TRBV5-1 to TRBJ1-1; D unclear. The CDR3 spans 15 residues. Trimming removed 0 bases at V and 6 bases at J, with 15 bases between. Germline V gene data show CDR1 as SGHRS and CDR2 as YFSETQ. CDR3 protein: CASSLGPGCGAEAFF. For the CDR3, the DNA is TGCGCCAGCAGCTTGGGACCGGGCTGTGGCGCTGAAGCTTTCTTT.

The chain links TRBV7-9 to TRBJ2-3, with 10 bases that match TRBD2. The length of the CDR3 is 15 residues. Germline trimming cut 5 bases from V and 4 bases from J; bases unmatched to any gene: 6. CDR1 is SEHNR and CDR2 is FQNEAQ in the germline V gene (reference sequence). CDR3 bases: TGTGCCAGCAGCCCGAGCGGGGGGGCCGCAGATACGCAGTATTTT. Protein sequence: CASSPSGGAADTQYF. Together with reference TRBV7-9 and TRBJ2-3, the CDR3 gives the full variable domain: DTGVSQNPRHKITKRGQNVTFRCDPISEHNRLYWYRQTLGQGPEFLTYFQNEAQLEKSRLLSDRFSAERPKGSFSTLEIQRTEQGDSAMYLCASSPSGGAADTQYFGPGTRLTVL.

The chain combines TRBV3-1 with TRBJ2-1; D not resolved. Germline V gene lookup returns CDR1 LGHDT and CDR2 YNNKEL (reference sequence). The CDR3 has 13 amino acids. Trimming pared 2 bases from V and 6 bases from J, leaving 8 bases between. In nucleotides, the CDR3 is TGTGCCAGCAGCCAACTCTCCGCCAATGAGCAGTTCTTC. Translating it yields CASSQLSANEQFF.

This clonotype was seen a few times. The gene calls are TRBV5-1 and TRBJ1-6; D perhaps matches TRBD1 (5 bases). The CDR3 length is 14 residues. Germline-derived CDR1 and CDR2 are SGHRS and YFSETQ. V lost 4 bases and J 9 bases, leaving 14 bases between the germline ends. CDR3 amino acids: CASSLGDGSSPLHF. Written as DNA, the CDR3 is TGCGCCAGCAGCCTGGGGGATGGAAGTTCACCCCTCCACTTT.

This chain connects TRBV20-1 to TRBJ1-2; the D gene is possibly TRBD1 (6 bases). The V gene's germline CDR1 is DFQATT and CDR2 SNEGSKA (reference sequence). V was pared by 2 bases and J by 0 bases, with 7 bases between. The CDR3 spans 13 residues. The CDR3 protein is CSARRGTNYGYTF. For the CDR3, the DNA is TGCAGTGCTAGAAGGGGGACTAACTATGGCTACACCTTC.

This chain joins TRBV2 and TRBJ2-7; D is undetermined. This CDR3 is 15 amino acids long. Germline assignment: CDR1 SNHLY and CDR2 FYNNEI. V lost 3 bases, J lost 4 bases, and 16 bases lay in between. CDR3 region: CASSEDLGQVYEQYF. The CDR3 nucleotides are TGTGCCAGCAGTGAGGATCTAGGGCAAGTGTACGAGCAGTACTTC.